Following are 16 T cell receptor beta chains from one sample sequenced in a study of CD8+CD57+ T cells in acquired aplastic anemia. Profiles of TCR beta VDJ and CDR3 were generated from a genomic DNA template. TCRdb itself ran the reads through MiXCR, one entry per CDR3 protein. The sample includes under 200,000 distinct CDR3 sequences, 64% seen only once; the top ten take 35% to 55%. The material sequenced was sorted CD4+, CD8+, or CD8+CD57+ T cells (not recorded which) from PBMCs. The origin of the receptors is a human donor with severe aplastic anemia or a healthy control (not recorded which).

The V gene is TRBV6-1, the J gene TRBJ2-5; TRBD1 aligns across 10 bases. The CDR3 sequence is 14 residues long. Germline loops: CDR1 MNHNS, CDR2 SASEGT. V lost 7 bases, J lost 5 bases, and 7 bases stayed unmatched. The CDR3 DNA reads as TGTGCCAGCACGAGACAGGGGGCAAGGGAGACCCAGTACTTC. It is translated as CASTRQGARETQYF.

In this sample, this clonotype turned up many times. The chain has TRBV27 and TRBJ2-1; D unclear. From germline, CDR1 is MNHEY and CDR2 SMNVEV (reference sequence). This CDR3 is built from 14 residues. The V and J ends lost 7 bases and 0 bases respectively, with 10 bases between them. The CDR3 is CASNQATSYNEQFF. Written as DNA, the CDR3 is TGTGCCAGCAACCAGGCGACCTCCTACAATGAGCAGTTCTTC.

This clonotype showed up many times. The chain carries TRBV4-1 and TRBJ1-1; D gene uncertain. This CDR3 comprises 12 residues. The V gene's germline CDR1 is MGHRA and CDR2 YSYEKL. Trimming shortened V by 0 bases and J by 8 bases, and 7 bases separated the two germline ends. The CDR3 region is CASSQDLSEAFF. CDR3 bases: TGCGCCAGCAGCCAAGATCTCTCCGAAGCTTTCTTT.

The chain has TRBV5-5 and TRBJ2-3; 9 bases map to TRBD2. The CDR3 sequence is 14 residues long. Trimming cost V 2 bases and J 4 bases; bases outside gene matches: 2. Germline V CDR1 and CDR2: SGHKS, YYEKEE (reference sequence). The CDR3 loop reads CASSFASGADTQYF. In DNA, the CDR3 is TGTGCCAGCAGCTTCGCTAGCGGGGCAGATACGCAGTATTTT.

This clonotype appeared a few times. The J gene is TRBJ2-4, the V gene TRBV27; D may be TRBD1 (6 bases). Trimming removed 3 bases at V and 6 bases at J, with 15 bases between. CDR1 MNHEY and CDR2 SMNVEV come from the germline V gene (reference sequence). This CDR3 spans 15 amino acids. CDR3 sequence reads: CASSFRQEVGNIQYF. Written as DNA, the CDR3 is TGTGCCAGCAGTTTTCGACAGGAGGTGGGAAACATTCAGTACTTC.

This clonotype came up once. The chain combines TRBV19 with TRBJ2-7; 11 nucleotides agree with TRBD2. The CDR3 length is 16 residues. Germline CDR1 reads LNHDA; CDR2 reads SQIVND (reference sequence). The J segment lost 4 bases and the V segment lost 3 bases, leaving 8 bases of the junction unmatched. Here the CDR3 reads CASSIVAGGPSYEQYF. The CDR3 bases are TGTGCCAGTAGTATCGTAGCGGGGGGGCCTTCGTACGAGCAGTACTTC.

This clonotype was counted a few times. The gene calls are TRBV29-1 and TRBJ2-5, with D perhaps matching TRBD2 (6 bases). The CDR3 consists of 13 residues. The germline CDR1 and CDR2 sequences are SQVTM and ANQGSEA. The V end lost 7 bases, the J end lost 5 bases, and 17 bases lay between the germline ends. CDR3 residues: CSAEGRGRETQYF. The DNA of the CDR3 is TGCAGCGCTGAGGGTCGGGGGAGGGAGACCCAGTACTTC.

The chain employs TRBV7-8 and TRBJ2-7; D is possibly TRBD1 (5 bases). This CDR3 is built from 12 residues. Trimming removed 5 bases from V and 9 bases from J, with 14 bases in between. Germline V gene sequence: CDR1 SGHVS, CDR2 FQNEAQ. CDR3: CASSLDSIVQYF. The CDR3, as DNA: TGTGCCAGCAGCCTTGACAGTATAGTGCAGTACTTC.

This clonotype was seen a single time. The J gene is TRBJ2-7, the V gene TRBV5-1, with D possibly TRBD1 on 7 matching bases. V was trimmed by 7 bases and J by 2 bases, leaving 16 bases between them. The CDR3 runs 14 residues. Looked up from germline, CDR1 is SGHRS and CDR2 is YFSETQ. CDR3 sequence (DNA): TGCGCCAGCGACGCGGGGCAGGGGGCCTACGAGCAGTACTTC. It encodes CASDAGQGAYEQYF.

Many counts were recorded for this clonotype. The CDR3 DNA reads TGTGCCAGTAGTATGATGGGGGGCGATCAGCCCCAGCATTTT. This translates into CASSMMGGDQPQHF. V is TRBV19 and J is TRBJ1-5, with D possibly TRBD1 on 6 matching bases. Between the trimmed V and J ends, which lost 3 bases and 5 bases, there was a span of 11 bases. The germline CDR1 and CDR2 sequences are LNHDA and SQIVND (reference sequence). The CDR3 is 14 residues long.

The genes are TRBV5-6 and TRBJ1-4; 8 bases align to TRBD1. Germline assignment: CDR1 SGHDT and CDR2 YYEEEE. The CDR3 totals 14 residues. The J segment lost 8 bases and the V segment lost 0 bases, leaving 3 bases of the junction unmatched. CDR3 in amino acids: CASSLGTGREKLFF. DNA of the CDR3: TGTGCCAGCAGCTTGGGGACAGGGCGCGAAAAACTGTTTTTT.

To note about this clonotype: Compared with germline, one end of the junction differs, possibly owing to a read error. The V gene is TRBV15, the J gene TRBJ2-3, with 8 bases matching TRBD1. Germline CDR1 LNHNV, CDR2 YYDKDF (reference sequence). This CDR3 is 15 amino acids long. In DNA, the CDR3 is TGCGCCAGCGCGTCCGGGACAGGAACCACAGATACGCAGTATTTT. This sequence encodes CASASGTGTTDTQYF.

The rearrangement uses TRBV7-3 and TRBJ1-4; D gene unclear. V lost 0 bases and J 1 base, leaving 6 bases between the germline ends. The CDR3 runs to 15 residues. Germline CDR1 and CDR2: SGHTA and FQGTGA. Here the CDR3 DNA reads TGTGCCAGCAGCTTAACGGCAGGAACTAATGAAAAACTGTTTTTT. It specifies CASSLTAGTNEKLFF.

This clonotype was counted a few times. This chain joins TRBV7-3 and TRBJ2-7; a weak D match, TRBD1 (5 bases). The length of the CDR3 is 14 residues. Germline V gene sequence: CDR1 SGHTA, CDR2 FQGTGA. Trimming left V 1 base short and J 5 bases short, with 12 bases between. The chain's CDR3 is CASSLKGQRDEQYF. CDR3 DNA sequence: TGTGCCAGCAGCTTAAAAGGACAACGCGACGAGCAGTACTTC.

The chain employs TRBV20-1 and TRBJ2-5; D uncertain. V lost 3 bases and J lost 6, with 20 bases in between. The germline CDR1 and CDR2 sequences are DFQATT and SNEGSKA (reference sequence). The CDR3 extends over 15 amino acids. The DNA of the CDR3 is TGCAGTGCTAGCAACACATACGCGTTAACGAAGACCCAGTACTTC. As protein: CSASNTYALTKTQYF.

This clonotype has ten or more counts. This rearrangement joins TRBV6-5 to TRBJ1-2; possible D gene TRBD1, 5 bases. Germline-derived CDR1 and CDR2 are MNHEY and SVGAGI. The V and J ends lost 8 bases and 2 bases respectively, with 18 bases between them. The CDR3 totals 15 residues. CDR3 coding DNA: TGTGCCAGCTCTGTTGTCGGGGGAATGAACTATGGCTACACCTTC. Its translation is CASSVVGGMNYGYTF.